The subject of this entry is one TCR beta chain. Its antigen is unknown. With V trimmed by 1 base and J by 7 bases, 1 base remained unmatched. CDR1 is SGHTA, CDR2 FQGNSA, per germline. The CDR3 runs 13 residues. The sample is drawn from a study of T cell repertoires in cytomegalovirus infection. Whole-study context: Use of recently identified HLA-C-restricted and well-studied HLA-B-restricted CMV epitopes was part of the study. Findings of the study overall: Cumulative frequency of public TCR beta families picked out carriers of CMV plus the relevant HLA.

TCRdb redid the calling of the reads with MiXCR, one entry per CDR3 protein. The sample contains roughly 700,000 distinct CDR3 sequences, approximately 33% of which appear only once. The source was cultured PBMCs, collected from culture after CMV antigen stimulation. This clonotype was sampled from a human donor in good health (CMV status not recorded). Some clones in this sample may be carry-over from other donors' samples. This chain joins TRBV7-2 and TRBJ1-2, with 9 bases matching TRBD1. Here the CDR3 DNA reads TGTGCCAGCAGCTTAGGGACAGGGGCTGGCTACACCTTC. This sequence encodes CASSLGTGAGYTF.